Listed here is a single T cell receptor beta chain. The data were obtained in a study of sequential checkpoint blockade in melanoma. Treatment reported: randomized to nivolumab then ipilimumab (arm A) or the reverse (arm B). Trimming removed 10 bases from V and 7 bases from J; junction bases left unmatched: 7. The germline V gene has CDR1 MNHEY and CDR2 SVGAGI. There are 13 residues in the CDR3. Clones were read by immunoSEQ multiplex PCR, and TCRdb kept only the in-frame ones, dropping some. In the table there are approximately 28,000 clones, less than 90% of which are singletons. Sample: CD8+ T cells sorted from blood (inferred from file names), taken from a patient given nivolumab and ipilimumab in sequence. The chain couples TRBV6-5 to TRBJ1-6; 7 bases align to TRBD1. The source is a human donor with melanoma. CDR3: CATQGLGNSPLHF. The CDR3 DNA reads TGTGCCACACAGGGGTTGGGGAATTCACCCCTCCACTTT.